A selection of T cell receptor beta chains follows, all from one sample in a study of blood T cell repertoires in COVID-19. Assay used: immunoSEQ multiplex PCR; TCRdb lists only in-frame clones, some missing. The sample carries about 80,000 clones, 60% to 80% recorded once. Sequenced material: peripheral blood. All receptors come from a man in his sixties or seventies with active or convalescent COVID-19. CDR3s include the opening cysteine and the closing phenylalanine or tryptophan. Each record gives: J gene, clone size, V gene, D gene, CDR3 DNA, CDR3 protein. The D gene is left open where the match is weak. Expanded clones get a size class; other rows say once, few or many, or leave the size out.

TRBJ2-5 . TRBV9 TRBD1 TGTGCCAGCAGCGTAGCCGGGACAGCGCAAGAGACCCAGTACTTC CASSVAGTAQETQYF
TRBJ1-1 . TRBV6-5 TRBD1 TGTGCCAGCAGGGTTGGGACAGGCGAAAACACTGAAGCTTTCTTT CASRVGTGENTEAFF
TRBJ1-3 . TRBV6-1 . TGTGCCAGCAGTGAAGATGACAGGTGGAAGGACACCATATATTTT CASSEDDRWKDTIYF
TRBJ2-7 . TRBV28 TRBD2 TGTGCCAGCAGCTCCAGCGGGGTGGCCCGATACGAGCAGTACTTC CASSSSGVARYEQYF
TRBJ2-7 . TRBV5-1 TRBD1 TGCGCCAGCAGTTGGGACAGTCCCTACGAGCAGTACTTC CASSWDSPYEQYF
TRBJ1-5 once TRBV30 TRBD1 TGTGCCTGGAGCACAGGGGGGGATCAGCCCCAGCATTTT CAWSTGGDQPQHF
TRBJ2-5 once TRBV10-2 TRBD2 TGCGCCAGCAGTGAGTCAGGGTCGGTGAAGGGAGGGAAAAAGAACCACCAAGAGACCCAGTACTTC CASSESGSVKGGKKNHQETQYF
TRBJ2-2 . TRBV7-6 TRBD1 TGTGCCAGCAGCTTAGAGGGACAGGGGATGGGGACCGGGGAGCTGTTTTTT CASSLEGQGMGTGELFF
TRBJ1-5 . TRBV6-1 . TGTGCCAGCAGTGAACGTGAACAGGCGCATCAGCCCCAGCATTTT CASSEREQAHQPQHF
TRBJ2-7 once TRBV18 . TGTGCCAGCTCACCCCCGACAGGTACCTACGAGCAGTACTTC CASSPPTGTYEQYF
TRBJ2-1 . TRBV10-3 TRBD2 TGTGCCATCAGCGCCGGGACTAGCGGGGGGAATGAGCAGTTCTTC CAISAGTSGGNEQFF
TRBJ1-1 . TRBV30 . TGTGCCTGGAGTTCAGGTCAGTCGAACACTGAAGCTTTCTTT CAWSSGQSNTEAFF
TRBJ2-7 . TRBV5-4 . TGTGCCAGCAGCTTGTGGGGGGTCGCCTACGAGCAGTACTTC CASSLWGVAYEQYF
TRBJ2-1 . TRBV5-1 TRBD2 TGCGCCAGCAGCTTAGGCGCGGGAGTTAGGAATGAGCAGTTCTTC CASSLGAGVRNEQFF
TRBJ2-7 . TRBV6-5 . TGTGCCAGCACCGGAGGGCGGGGATCTAAGTACGAGCAGTACTTC CASTGGRGSKYEQYF
TRBJ1-6 once TRBV5-8 . TGTGCCAGCGACCTAAGGGGGGGAGATTCACCCCTCCACTTT CASDLRGGDSPLHF
TRBJ2-2 . TRBV18 . TGTGCCAGCTCACCAGGGACAACCGCGTCGGCCGGGGAGCTGTTTTTT CASSPGTTASAGELFF
TRBJ2-3 . TRBV11-2 TRBD1 TGTGCCAGCAGCCCGCCGGGACAGGAACCACATAGCACAGATACGCAGTATTTT CASSPPGQEPHSTDTQYF
TRBJ2-1 . TRBV2 . TGTGCCAGCAGGAAGGAGGTTCTGGATGAGCAGTTCTTC CASRKEVLDEQFF
TRBJ2-3 . TRBV5-1 . TGCGCCAGCAGCTATGACTACACAGATACGCAGTATTTT CASSYDYTDTQYF
TRBJ2-1 . TRBV27 TRBD1 TGTGCCATTCCTCAGGGGGCGAATGAGCAGTTCTTC CAIPQGANEQFF
TRBJ1-6 . TRBV5-6 . TGTGCCAGCACTTGGGGGGATAATTCACCCCTCCACTTT CASTWGDNSPLHF
TRBJ2-1 once TRBV6-2/TRBV6-3 TRBD1 TGTGCCAGCAGTTACGGACAGGGCCGTGAGCAGTTCTTC CASSYGQGREQFF
TRBJ1-1 . TRBV6-6 . TGTGCCAGCAGTCTGCAGAGGGCGCCGAACACTGAAGCTTTCTTT CASSLQRAPNTEAFF
TRBJ2-7 . TRBV5-6 . TGTGCCAGCAGCTTGTTGCGCGAGCAGTACTTC CASSLLREQYF
TRBJ1-4 . TRBV2 TRBD1 TGTGCCAGCAGGAGACAGGGTGAAAAACTGTTTTTT CASRRQGEKLFF
TRBJ1-2 . TRBV4-1 TRBD1 TGCGCCAGCAGCGAAGACAGGGGTTTGGGCTACACCTTC CASSEDRGLGYTF
TRBJ2-7 . TRBV29-1 TRBD2 TGCAGCGTAACCGGGACTAACCCAAAAGGTGGCGAGCAGTACTTC CSVTGTNPKGGEQYF
TRBJ1-4 once TRBV7-9 . TGTGCCAGCAGCTTTCAGGTTATGGAAAAACTGTTTTTT CASSFQVMEKLFF
TRBJ1-5 . TRBV2 . TGTGCCAGCAGTGAGGAGGGACGGAACAATCAGCCCCAGCATTTT CASSEEGRNNQPQHF
TRBJ2-2 many TRBV10-3 TRBD2 TGTGCCATCAGTGATTTGCGGGGGTCGAACACCGGGGAGCTGTTTTTT CAISDLRGSNTGELFF
TRBJ1-4 . TRBV28 TRBD1 TGTGCCAGCAGTGGGGGACAGGCTAATGAAAAACTGTTTTTT CASSGGQANEKLFF
TRBJ1-5 . TRBV5-6 . TGTGCCAGCAGCTGGCGCGGGCTTAGCAATCAGCCCCAGCATTTT CASSWRGLSNQPQHF
TRBJ1-1 . TRBV2 TRBD1 TGTGCCAGCAGGAACAGGGGACCCACTGAAGCTTTCTTT CASRNRGPTEAFF
TRBJ1-6 . TRBV28 . TGTGCCAGCAGCATAAATCCCAGGGGTAATTCACCCCTCCACTTT CASSINPRGNSPLHF
TRBJ1-4 . TRBV5-1 . TGCGCCAGCAGCTCTCAACGGGACTTAAATGAAAAACTGTTTTTT CASSSQRDLNEKLFF
TRBJ1-2 . TRBV6-5 . TGTGCCAGCAGTTACCAGGGGACGAACTATGGCTACACCTTC CASSYQGTNYGYTF
TRBJ2-1 many TRBV11-2 . TGTGCCAGCAGCTTTGCCGGGGGCAATGAGCAGTTCTTC CASSFAGGNEQFF
TRBJ2-5 . TRBV2 . TGTGCCAGCGAATTTCAGGGCCTCGGAGAGACCCAGTACTTC CASEFQGLGETQYF
TRBJ2-3 . TRBV6-5 TRBD2 TGTGCCAGCAGTTCAGCGGGAACGCAGTATTTT CASSSAGTQYF
TRBJ2-3 . TRBV9 . TGTGCCAGCAGCGTCCGGACAGACACAGATACGCAGTATTTT CASSVRTDTDTQYF